This record concerns one TCR beta chain sequence. The antigen is undetermined. The data derive from a study of CD8+CD57+ T cells in acquired aplastic anemia. The overall study: Sorting CD4+ and CD8+ cells gave DNA averaging roughly 3.2 ug.

General study points: Between patients and controls, approximately 29 CD8+ CDR3 sequences were found in common.

This CDR3 is built from 15 residues. Germline lookup yields CDR1 SGHDT and CDR2 YYEEEE. V was clipped by 2 bases and J by 4 bases; unmatched bases: 5. Genomic DNA was employed as the template in profiling TCR beta VDJ and CDR3. TCRdb analysed the reads with MiXCR anew, one entry per CDR3 protein. The repertoire holds approximately 170,000 distinct CDR3 sequences, with around half as singletons. V gene TRBV5-6 combines with J gene TRBJ2-1; TRBD2 matches at 8 bases. The specimen sequenced was sorted CD4+, CD8+, or CD8+CD57+ T cells (not recorded which) from PBMCs. The clonotype originates from a human donor in good health, serving as a control. The CDR3 reads CASSFGQREYNEQFF. DNA of the CDR3: TGTGCCAGCAGCTTCGGGCAGCGGGAGTACAATGAGCAGTTCTTC.